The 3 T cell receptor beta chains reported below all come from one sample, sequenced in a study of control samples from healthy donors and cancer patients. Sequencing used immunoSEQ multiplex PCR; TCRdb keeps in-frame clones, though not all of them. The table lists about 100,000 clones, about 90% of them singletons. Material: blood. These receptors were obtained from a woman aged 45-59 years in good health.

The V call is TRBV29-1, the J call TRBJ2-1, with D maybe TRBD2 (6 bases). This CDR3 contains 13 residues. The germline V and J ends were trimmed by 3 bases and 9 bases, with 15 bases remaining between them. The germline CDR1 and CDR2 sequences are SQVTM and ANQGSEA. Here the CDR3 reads CSVDREDLGEQFF. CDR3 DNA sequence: TGCAGCGTTGACAGGGAGGACCTTGGTGAGCAGTTCTTC.

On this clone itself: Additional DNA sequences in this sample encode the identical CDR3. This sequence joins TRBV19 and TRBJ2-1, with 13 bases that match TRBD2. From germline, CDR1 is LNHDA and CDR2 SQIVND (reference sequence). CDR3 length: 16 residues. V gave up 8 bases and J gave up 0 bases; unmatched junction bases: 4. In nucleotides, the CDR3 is TGTGCCAGTGGTACTAGCGGGAGGGTCTCCTACAATGAGCAGTTCTTC. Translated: CASGTSGRVSYNEQFF. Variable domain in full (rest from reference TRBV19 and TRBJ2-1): DGGITQSPKYLFRKEGQNVTLSCEQNLNHDAMYWYRQDPGQGLRLIYYSQIVNDFQKGDIAEGYSVSREKKESFPLTVTSAQKNPTAFYLCASGTSGRVSYNEQFFGPGTRLTVL.

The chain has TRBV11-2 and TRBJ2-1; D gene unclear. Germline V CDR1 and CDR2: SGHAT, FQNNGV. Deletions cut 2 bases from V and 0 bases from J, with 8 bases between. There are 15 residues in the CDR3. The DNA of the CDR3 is TGTGCCAGCAGCTTAAGGACGAGCTCCTACAATGAGCAGTTCTTC. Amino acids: CASSLRTSSYNEQFF.